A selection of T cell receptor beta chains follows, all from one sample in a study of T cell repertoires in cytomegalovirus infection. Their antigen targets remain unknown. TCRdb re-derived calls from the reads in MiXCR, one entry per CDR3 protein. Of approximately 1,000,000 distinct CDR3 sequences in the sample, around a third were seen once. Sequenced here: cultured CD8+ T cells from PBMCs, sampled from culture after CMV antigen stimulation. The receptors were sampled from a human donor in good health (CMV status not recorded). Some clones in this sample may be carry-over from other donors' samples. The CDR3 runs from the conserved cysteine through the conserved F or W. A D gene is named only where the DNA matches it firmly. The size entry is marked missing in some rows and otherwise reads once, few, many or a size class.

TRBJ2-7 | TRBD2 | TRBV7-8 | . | CASAAGDGQYF | TGTGCCAGCGCGGCGGGGGATGGGCAGTACTTC
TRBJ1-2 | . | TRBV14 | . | CASSQDADSPYGYTF | TGTGCCAGCAGCCAAGACGCAGACAGTCCCTATGGCTACACCTTC
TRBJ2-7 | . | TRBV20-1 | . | CSARDQDKSSYEQYF | TGCAGTGCTAGGGACCAGGACAAGAGCTCCTACGAGCAGTACTTC
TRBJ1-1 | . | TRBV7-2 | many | CASSSGGVTEAFF | TGTGCCAGCAGCTCGGGGGGAGTCACTGAAGCTTTCTTT
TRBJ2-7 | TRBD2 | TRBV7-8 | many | CASSLRLGGISSYEQYF | TGTGCCAGCAGCTTAAGATTGGGGGGGATCAGCTCCTACGAGCAGTACTTC
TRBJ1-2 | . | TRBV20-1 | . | CSAFPPQRNNYGYTF | TGCAGTGCTTTCCCCCCCCAACGGAATAACTATGGCTACACCTTC
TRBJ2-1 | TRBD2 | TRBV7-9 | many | CASSSPGLAGRFSYNEQFF | TGTGCCAGCAGCTCACCGGGACTAGCGGGAAGATTCTCCTACAATGAGCAGTTCTTC
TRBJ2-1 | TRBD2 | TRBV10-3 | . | CAISESSSGAYTRDEQFF | TGTGCCATCAGTGAGTCGAGTAGCGGGGCCTACACGAGGGATGAGCAGTTCTTC
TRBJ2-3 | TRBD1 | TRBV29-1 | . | CSVVGGQARRDTQYF | TGCAGCGTTGTTGGTGGACAGGCGAGACGAGATACGCAGTATTTT
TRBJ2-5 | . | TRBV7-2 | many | CASSLDGAAQETQYF | TGTGCCAGCAGCTTAGACGGAGCGGCCCAGGAGACCCAGTACTTC
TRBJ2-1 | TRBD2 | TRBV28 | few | CASSDLLAGARDEQFF | TGTGCCAGCAGCGATCTCCTAGCGGGGGCTCGGGATGAGCAGTTCTTC
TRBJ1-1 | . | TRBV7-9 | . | CVSSLEGQTFTEAFF | TGTGTCAGCAGCTTAGAGGGGCAGACCTTCACTGAAGCTTTCTTT
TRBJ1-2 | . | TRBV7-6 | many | CASSLDSAGGNYGYTF | TGTGCCAGCAGCTTAGATAGTGCTGGGGGCAACTATGGCTACACCTTC
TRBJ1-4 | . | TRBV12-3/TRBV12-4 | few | CASSPRGGGEKLFF | TGTGCCAGCAGTCCCCGGGGGGGGGGTGAAAAACTGTTTTTT
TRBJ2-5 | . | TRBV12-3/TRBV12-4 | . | CASTDDSGAQETQYF | TGTGCCAGCACCGATGACAGTGGGGCCCAAGAGACCCAGTACTTC
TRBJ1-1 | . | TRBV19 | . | CASKTARTEAFF | TGTGCCAGTAAGACCGCGAGAACTGAAGCTTTCTTT
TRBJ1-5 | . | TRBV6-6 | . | CASIKGGPIYDQPQHF | TGTGCCAGCATAAAGGGGGGCCCTATATATGATCAGCCCCAGCATTTT
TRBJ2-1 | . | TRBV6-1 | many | CASRSRVNEQFF | TGTGCCAGCAGAAGTAGGGTAAATGAGCAGTTCTTC
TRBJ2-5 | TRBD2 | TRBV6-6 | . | CASSNLAGAHKETQYF | TGTGCCAGCAGTAATCTAGCGGGGGCTCACAAAGAGACCCAGTACTTC
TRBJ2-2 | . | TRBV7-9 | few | CASSLEGRKNTGELFF | TGTGCCAGCAGCTTAGAGGGGCGGAAGAACACCGGGGAGCTGTTTTTT
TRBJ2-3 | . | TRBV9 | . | CASSPLRSAPPDTQYF | TGTGCCAGCAGCCCCCTTAGGAGCGCACCCCCAGATACGCAGTATTTT
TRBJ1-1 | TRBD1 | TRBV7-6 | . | CASSLEAGGVNTEAFF | TGTGCCAGCAGCTTAGAGGCAGGGGGGGTGAACACTGAAGCTTTCTTT
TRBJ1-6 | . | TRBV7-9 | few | CASSLSDEPRNSPLHF | TGTGCCAGCAGCTTATCCGATGAGCCGAGGAATTCACCCCTCCACTTT
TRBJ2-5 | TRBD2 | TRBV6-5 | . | CASSYSRTSGGQETQYF | TGTGCCAGCAGTTACTCTCGGACTAGCGGGGGACAAGAGACCCAGTACTTC
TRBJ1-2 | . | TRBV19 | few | CASSTPTLYGYTF | TGTGCCAGTAGTACCCCGACCCTCTATGGCTACACCTTC
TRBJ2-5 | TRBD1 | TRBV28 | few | CASSWDRGSKTQYF | TGTGCCAGCAGTTGGGACAGGGGGTCGAAGACCCAGTACTTC
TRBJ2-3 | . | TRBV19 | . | CASNWKGGTDTQYF | TGTGCCAGTAATTGGAAGGGGGGCACAGATACGCAGTATTTT
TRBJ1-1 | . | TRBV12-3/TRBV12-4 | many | CASSSGPGNTEAFF | TGTGCCAGCAGTTCCGGACCGGGGAACACTGAAGCTTTCTTT
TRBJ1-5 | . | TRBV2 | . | CASSSGVNSNQPQHF | TGTGCCAGCAGTTCGGGGGTTAATAGCAATCAGCCCCAGCATTTT
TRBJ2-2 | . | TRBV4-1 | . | CASSPLFGGELFF | TGCGCCAGCAGCCCCCTTTTCGGTGGGGAGCTGTTTTTT
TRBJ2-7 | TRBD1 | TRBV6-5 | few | CASSYPRDRGGIEQYF | TGTGCCAGCAGTTACCCGAGGGACAGGGGAGGGATTGAGCAGTACTTC
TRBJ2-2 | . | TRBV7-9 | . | CASWLEADTGELFF | TGTGCCAGCTGGCTGGAGGCGGACACCGGGGAGCTGTTTTTT
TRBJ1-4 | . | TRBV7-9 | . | CASNGPGPTNEKLFF | TGTGCCAGCAACGGTCCGGGACCCACTAATGAAAAACTGTTTTTT
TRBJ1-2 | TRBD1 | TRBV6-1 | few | CATYMVRGRSNYGYTF | TGTGCCACTTACATGGTCAGGGGGCGGTCGAACTATGGCTACACCTTC
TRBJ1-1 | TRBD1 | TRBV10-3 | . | CAISDRQGRAEAFF | TGTGCCATCAGTGACAGACAGGGGAGGGCTGAAGCTTTCTTT
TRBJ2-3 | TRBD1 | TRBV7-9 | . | CASSWTGDTDTQYF | TGTGCCAGCAGCTGGACAGGTGACACAGATACGCAGTATTTT
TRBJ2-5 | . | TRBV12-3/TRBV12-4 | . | CASSLWVGGQETQYF | TGTGCCAGCAGTTTGTGGGTTGGGGGCCAAGAGACCCAGTACTTC
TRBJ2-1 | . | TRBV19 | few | CASSIGGGSYSNEQFF | TGTGCCAGTAGTATTGGTGGGGGATCTTATAGCAATGAGCAGTTCTTC
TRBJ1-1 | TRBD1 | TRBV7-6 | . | CASSNQTGGSNTEAFF | TGTGCCAGCAGCAATCAGACAGGGGGGTCGAACACTGAAGCTTTCTTT
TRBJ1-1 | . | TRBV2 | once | CASREPPNTEAFF | TGTGCCAGCCGAGAACCCCCGAACACTGAAGCTTTCTTT
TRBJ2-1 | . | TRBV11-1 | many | CASSPGHEQFF | TGTGCCAGCAGCCCGGGCCATGAGCAGTTCTTC
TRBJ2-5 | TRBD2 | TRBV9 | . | CASRAGGGHETQYF | TGTGCCAGCAGAGCGGGGGGGGGGCACGAGACCCAGTACTTC
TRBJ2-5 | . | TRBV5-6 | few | CASSLLSGGRGETQYF | TGTGCCAGCAGCTTGCTGTCCGGGGGTAGAGGGGAGACCCAGTACTTC
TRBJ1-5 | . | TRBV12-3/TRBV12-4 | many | CASTSSDTGYSNQPQHF | TGTGCCAGCACCTCTTCCGATACTGGATATAGCAATCAGCCCCAGCATTTT
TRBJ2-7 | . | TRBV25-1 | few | CASSEFGIAYEQYF | TGTGCCAGCAGTGAATTCGGAATCGCCTACGAGCAGTACTTC
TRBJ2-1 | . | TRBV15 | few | CATSREGGAYNEQFF | TGTGCCACCAGCAGAGAAGGGGGGGCCTACAATGAGCAGTTCTTC
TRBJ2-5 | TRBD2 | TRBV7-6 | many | CASSTRRGEETQYF | TGTGCCAGCAGCACCAGACGGGGGGAAGAGACCCAGTACTTC
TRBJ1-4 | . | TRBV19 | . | CASSIDRREADEKLFF | TGTGCCAGTAGTATAGATCGGAGGGAAGCGGATGAAAAACTGTTTTTT
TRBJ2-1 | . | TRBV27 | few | CASSTGTPYNEQFF | TGTGCCAGCAGTACGGGGACACCGTACAATGAGCAGTTCTTC
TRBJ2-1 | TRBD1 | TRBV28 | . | CASSFRDRVFGEQFF | TGTGCCAGCAGTTTCAGGGACAGGGTCTTCGGTGAGCAGTTCTTC
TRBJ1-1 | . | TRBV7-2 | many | CASSFGEGVTEAFF | TGTGCCAGCAGCTTTGGAGAGGGTGTAACTGAAGCTTTCTTT
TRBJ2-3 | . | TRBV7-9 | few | CASSLDTISTDTQYF | TGTGCCAGCAGCTTAGACACAATTAGCACAGATACGCAGTATTTT